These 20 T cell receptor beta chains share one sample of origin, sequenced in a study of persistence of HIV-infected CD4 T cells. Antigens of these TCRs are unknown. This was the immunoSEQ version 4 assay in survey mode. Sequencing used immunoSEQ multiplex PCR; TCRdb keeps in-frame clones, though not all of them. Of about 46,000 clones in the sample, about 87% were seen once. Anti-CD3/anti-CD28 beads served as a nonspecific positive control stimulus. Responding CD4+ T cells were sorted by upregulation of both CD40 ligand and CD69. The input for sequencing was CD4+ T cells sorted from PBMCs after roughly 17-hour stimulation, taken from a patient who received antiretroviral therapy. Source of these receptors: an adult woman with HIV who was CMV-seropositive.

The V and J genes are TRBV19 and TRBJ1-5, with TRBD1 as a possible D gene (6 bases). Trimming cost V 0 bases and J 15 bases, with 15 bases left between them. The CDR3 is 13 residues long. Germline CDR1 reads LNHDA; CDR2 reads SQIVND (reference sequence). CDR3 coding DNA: TGTGCCAGTAGTATAGATGGAACAGGGCCTCCGCATTTT. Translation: CASSIDGTGPPHF.

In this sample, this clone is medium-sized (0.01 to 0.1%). For the CDR3, the DNA is TGCGCCAGCAGCACGGGGGACAGAGGAAACACCATATATTTT. This sequence encodes CASSTGDRGNTIYF. The chain combines TRBV5-1 with TRBJ1-3, with 7 positions matching TRBD1. This CDR3 region has 14 residues. J lost 4 bases, V lost 4 bases, and 5 bases had no gene match. Germline CDR1 is SGHRS and CDR2 is YFSETQ.

This CDR3 reads CASSQSTRTGNGYTF. The CDR3 DNA reads TGTGCCAGCAGCCAATCGACCCGGACAGGAAATGGCTACACCTTC. The rearrangement uses TRBV3-1 (or the pseudogene TRBV3-2) and TRBJ1-2; 7 positions match TRBD1. The trim removed 2 bases at V and 6 bases at J, leaving 9 bases unmatched. Germline CDR1 LGHDT, CDR2 YNNKEL (reference sequence). CDR3 length: 15 residues.

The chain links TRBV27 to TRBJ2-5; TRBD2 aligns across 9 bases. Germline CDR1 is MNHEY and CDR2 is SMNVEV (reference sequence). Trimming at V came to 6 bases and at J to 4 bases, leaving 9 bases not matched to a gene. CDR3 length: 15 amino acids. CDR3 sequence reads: CASRPIAGARETQYF. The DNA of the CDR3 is TGTGCCAGCAGACCGATAGCGGGGGCCCGAGAGACCCAGTACTTC.

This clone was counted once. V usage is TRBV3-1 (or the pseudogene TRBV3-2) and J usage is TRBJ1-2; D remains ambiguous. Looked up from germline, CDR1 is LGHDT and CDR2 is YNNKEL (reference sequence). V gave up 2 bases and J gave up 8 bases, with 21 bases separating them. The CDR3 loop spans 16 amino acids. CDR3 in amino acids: CASSQSWNFYGFGYTF. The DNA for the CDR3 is TGTGCCAGCAGCCAATCGTGGAATTTCTATGGATTCGGCTACACCTTC.

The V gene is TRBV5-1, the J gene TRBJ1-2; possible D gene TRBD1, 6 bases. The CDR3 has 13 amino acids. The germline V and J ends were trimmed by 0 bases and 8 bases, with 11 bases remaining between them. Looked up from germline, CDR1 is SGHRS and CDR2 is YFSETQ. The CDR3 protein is CASSLGQEWGYTF. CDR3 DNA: TGCGCCAGCAGCTTGGGACAGGAGTGGGGCTACACCTTC.

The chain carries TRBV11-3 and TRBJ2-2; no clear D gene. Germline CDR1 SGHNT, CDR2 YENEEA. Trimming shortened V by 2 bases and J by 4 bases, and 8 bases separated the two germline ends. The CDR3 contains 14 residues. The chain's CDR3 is CASSLTRGTGELFF. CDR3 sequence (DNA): TGTGCCAGCAGCTTAACCCGAGGCACCGGGGAGCTGTTTTTT.

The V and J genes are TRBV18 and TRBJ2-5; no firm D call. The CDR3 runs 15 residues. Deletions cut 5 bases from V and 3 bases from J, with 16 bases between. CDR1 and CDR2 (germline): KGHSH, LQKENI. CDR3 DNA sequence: TGTGCCAGCTCATCCTCTTCTCACACGGAAGAGACCCAGTACTTC. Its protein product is CASSSSSHTEETQYF.

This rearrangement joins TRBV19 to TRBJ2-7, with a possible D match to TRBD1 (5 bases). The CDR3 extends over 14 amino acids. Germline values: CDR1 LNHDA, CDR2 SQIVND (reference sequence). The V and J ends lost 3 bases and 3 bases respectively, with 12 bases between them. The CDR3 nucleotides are TGTGCCAGTAGTATCTCGCGCCAGGGCTACGAGCAGTACTTC. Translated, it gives CASSISRQGYEQYF.

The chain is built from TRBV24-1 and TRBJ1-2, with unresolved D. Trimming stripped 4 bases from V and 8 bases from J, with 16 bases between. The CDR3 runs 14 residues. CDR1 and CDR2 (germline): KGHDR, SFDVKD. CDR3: CATSDPGGGWGYTF. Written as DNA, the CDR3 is TGTGCCACCAGTGACCCAGGAGGAGGCTGGGGCTACACCTTC.

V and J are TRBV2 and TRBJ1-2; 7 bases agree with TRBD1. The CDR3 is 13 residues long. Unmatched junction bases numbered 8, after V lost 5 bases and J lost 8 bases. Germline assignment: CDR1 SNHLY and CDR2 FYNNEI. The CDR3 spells CASSMTGSYGYTF. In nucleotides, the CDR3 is TGTGCCAGCAGTATGACAGGGTCTTACGGCTACACCTTC.

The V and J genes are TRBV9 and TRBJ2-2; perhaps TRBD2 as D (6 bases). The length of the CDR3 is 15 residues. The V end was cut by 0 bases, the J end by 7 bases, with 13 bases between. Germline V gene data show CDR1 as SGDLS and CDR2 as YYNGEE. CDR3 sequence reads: CASSVESWGGGELFF. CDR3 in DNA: TGTGCCAGCAGCGTAGAGTCCTGGGGAGGCGGGGAGCTGTTTTTT.

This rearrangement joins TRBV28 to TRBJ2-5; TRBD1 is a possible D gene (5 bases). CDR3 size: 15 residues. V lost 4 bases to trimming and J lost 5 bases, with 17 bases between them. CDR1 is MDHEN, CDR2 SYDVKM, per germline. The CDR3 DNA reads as TGTGCCAGCAGTTACAGGACCGAAAAGGGGGAGACCCAGTACTTC. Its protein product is CASSYRTEKGETQYF.

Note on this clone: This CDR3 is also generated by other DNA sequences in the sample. The DNA of the CDR3 is TGTGCCAGCAGCGTAGGGGGATACACTGAAGCTTTCTTT. It is translated as CASSVGGYTEAFF. The chain links TRBV9 to TRBJ1-1; the D is unclear. V gave up 0 bases and J gave up 3 bases, with 6 bases separating them. This CDR3 spans 13 amino acids. Germline values: CDR1 SGDLS, CDR2 YYNGEE.

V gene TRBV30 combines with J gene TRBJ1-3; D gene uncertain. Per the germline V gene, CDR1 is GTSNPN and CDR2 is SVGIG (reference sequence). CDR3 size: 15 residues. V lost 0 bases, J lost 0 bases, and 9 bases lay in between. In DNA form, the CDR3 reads TGTGCCTGGAGTGTGGGTGGCAGCTCTGGAAACACCATATATTTT. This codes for CAWSVGGSSGNTIYF.

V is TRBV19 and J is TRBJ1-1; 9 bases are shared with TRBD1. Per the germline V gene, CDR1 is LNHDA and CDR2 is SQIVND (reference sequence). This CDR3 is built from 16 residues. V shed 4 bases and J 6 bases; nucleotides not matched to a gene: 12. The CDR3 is CASSTDGTGQGAEAFF. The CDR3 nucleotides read TGTGCCAGTAGTACCGATGGGACAGGGCAAGGGGCTGAAGCTTTCTTT.

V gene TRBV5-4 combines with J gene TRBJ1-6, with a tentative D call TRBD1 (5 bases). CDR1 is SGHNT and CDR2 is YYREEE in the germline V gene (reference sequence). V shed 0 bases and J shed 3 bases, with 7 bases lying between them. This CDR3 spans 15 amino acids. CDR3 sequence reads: CASSLGGVYNSPLHF. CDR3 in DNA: TGTGCCAGCAGCTTGGGAGGGGTCTATAATTCACCCCTCCACTTT.

The CDR3 DNA reads TGTGCCAGCAGATGGGACAGGGGGCAGAACACTGAAGCTTTCTTT. Translating gives CASRWDRGQNTEAFF. This rearrangement joins TRBV5-5 to TRBJ1-1, with 12 nucleotides matching TRBD1. Trimming at V came to 5 bases and at J to 1 base, leaving 3 bases not matched to a gene. Germline V gene lookup returns CDR1 SGHKS and CDR2 YYEKEE (reference sequence). This CDR3 has 15 amino acids. Supplemented by reference TRBV5-5 and TRBJ1-1, the full variable domain reads DAGVTQSPTHLIKTRGQQVTLRCSPISGHKSVSWYQQVLGQGPQFIFQYYEKEERGRGNFPDRFSARQFPNYSSELNVNALLLGDSALYLCASRWDRGQNTEAFFGQGTRLTVV.

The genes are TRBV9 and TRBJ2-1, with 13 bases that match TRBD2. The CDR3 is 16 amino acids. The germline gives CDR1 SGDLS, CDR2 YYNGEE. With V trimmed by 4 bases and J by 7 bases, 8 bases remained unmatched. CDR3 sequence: CASSLGLAGAGNEQFF. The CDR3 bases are TGTGCCAGCAGCCTAGGACTAGCGGGAGCCGGGAATGAGCAGTTCTTC.

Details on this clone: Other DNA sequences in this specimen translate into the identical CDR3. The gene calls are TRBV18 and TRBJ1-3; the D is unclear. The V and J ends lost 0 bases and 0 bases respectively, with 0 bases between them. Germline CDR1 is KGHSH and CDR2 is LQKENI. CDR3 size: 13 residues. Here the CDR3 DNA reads TGTGCCAGCTCACCACCCTCTGGAAACACCATATATTTT. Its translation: CASSPPSGNTIYF.